The 19 T cell receptor beta chains reported below all come from one sample, sequenced in a study of CD8 T cells in Susac syndrome. RNA was extracted with the RNeasy kit, and a quantity of roughly 0.45 to 1 ug was reverse transcribed using random hexamers. TCRdb used MiXCR to reprocess the immunoSEQ multiplex PCR reads, holding one entry per CDR3 protein. This table has 130,000 or so distinct CDR3 sequences, approximately 79% appearing once. Material for sequencing was CD8+ T cells from PBMCs. Receptors originate from a human donor with multiple sclerosis.

This chain connects TRBV21-1 to TRBJ1-1; the table's D call, TRBD1, was not checked against the DNA. TRBV21-1 is deemed a pseudogene. The CDR3 contains 18 residues. The CDR3 coding sequence is TGTGCCAGCAGCAAAAAAGGATACTACAGGGTGAAAGTCACTGAAGCTTTCTTT. Its translation is CASSKKGYYRVKVTEAFF.

The CDR3 spells CASTIAGAHENNEQFF. CDR3 DNA sequence: TGTGCCAGCACGATAGCGGGGGCACACGAAAATAATGAGCAGTTCTTC. The genes are TRBV13 and TRBJ2-1, with 9 bases matching TRBD2. The ends lost 7 bases at V and 7 bases at J; junction bases unmatched: 14. Germline assignment: CDR1 PRHDT and CDR2 FYEKMQ (reference sequence). The CDR3 is made up of 16 amino acids.

V gene TRBV5-4 combines with J gene TRBJ1-2; a weak D match, TRBD1 (6 bases). The CDR3 is made up of 18 amino acids. V lost 1 base to trimming and J lost 4 bases, with 23 bases between them. The V gene's germline CDR1 is SGHNT and CDR2 YYREEE (reference sequence). CDR3 in amino acids: CASSLPGDTAFGFYGYTF. CDR3 sequence (DNA): TGTGCCAGCAGCTTGCCGGGGGACACCGCCTTCGGGTTCTATGGCTACACCTTC.

This clonotype was found a few times. This chain connects TRBV5-1 to TRBJ2-7; D call uncertain. The CDR3 spans 12 residues. V dropped 0 bases and J dropped 3 bases, with 4 bases sitting between them. In germline, CDR1 is SGHRS, CDR2 YFSETQ. The CDR3 is CASSLEGYEQYF. The CDR3 DNA reads as TGCGCCAGCAGCTTGGAGGGCTACGAGCAGTACTTC.

This rearrangement joins TRBV18 to TRBJ2-1, with a possible D match to TRBD1 (6 bases). The CDR3 covers 18 residues. CDR1 is KGHSH, CDR2 LQKENI, per germline. V was pared by 3 bases and J by 8 bases, with 26 bases between. CDR3 sequence reads: CASSPAPYTEGSGDEQFF. CDR3 DNA sequence: TGTGCCAGCTCACCTGCGCCATATACAGAGGGGTCAGGGGATGAGCAGTTCTTC. Full variable domain (outside the CDR3, taken from reference TRBV18 and TRBJ2-1): NAGVMQNPRHLVRRRGQEARLRCSPMKGHSHVYWYRQLPEEGLKFMVYLQKENIIDESGMPKERFSAEFPKEGPSILRIQQVVRGDSAAYFCASSPAPYTEGSGDEQFFGPGTRLTVL.

This clonotype was detected a few times. The chain recombines TRBV4-1 with TRBJ2-5; no reliable D call. Trimming pared 5 bases from V and 5 bases from J, leaving 15 bases between. Germline lookup yields CDR1 MGHRA and CDR2 YSYEKL. This CDR3 comprises 14 residues. The CDR3 region has the DNA TGCGCCAGCAGCGACCCGGGTCTCGAGGAGACCCAGTACTTC. This codes for CASSDPGLEETQYF.

V usage is TRBV14 and J usage is TRBJ2-7, with 7 positions matching TRBD2. V dropped 4 bases and J dropped 5; count of bases not matched to a gene: 5. Per the germline V gene, CDR1 is SGHDN and CDR2 is FVKESK. The CDR3 covers 13 residues. The CDR3 region is CASSPDGRNEQYF. Here the CDR3 DNA reads TGTGCCAGCAGCCCTGACGGGAGGAACGAGCAGTACTTC.

The sample holds one count of this clonotype. The chain joins TRBV7-8 to TRBJ2-1; D not resolved. V lost 0 bases, J lost 8 bases, and 17 bases lay in between. The germline V gene has CDR1 SGHVS and CDR2 FQNEAQ. This CDR3 has 16 residues. CDR3 in amino acids: CASSLAPAPPGHEQFF. CDR3 DNA sequence: TGTGCCAGCAGCTTAGCGCCTGCTCCTCCGGGCCATGAGCAGTTCTTC. Based on the CDR3 plus reference TRBV7-8 and TRBJ2-1, the full variable domain is GAGVSQSPRYKVAKRGQDVALRCDPISGHVSLFWYQQALGQGPEFLTYFQNEAQLDKSGLPSDRFFAERPEGSVSTLKIQRTQQEDSAVYLCASSLAPAPPGHEQFFGPGTRLTVL.

This clonotype was detected a few times. This CDR3 is CASSLDRPNTEAFF. The CDR3 DNA is TGTGCCAGCAGCTTAGACAGGCCGAACACTGAAGCTTTCTTT. This chain links TRBV7-9 with TRBJ1-1; tentative D call: TRBD1 (5 bases). Germline CDR1 is SEHNR and CDR2 is FQNEAQ (reference sequence). The V end was cut by 1 base, the J end by 1 base, with 7 bases between. This CDR3 comprises 14 residues.

This clonotype occurred a few times. This chain links TRBV28 with TRBJ1-1; no reliable D call. Trimming shortened V by 7 bases and J by 0 bases, and 6 bases separated the two germline ends. CDR3 size: 12 residues. The V gene's germline CDR1 is MDHEN and CDR2 SYDVKM. The CDR3 bases are TGTGCCAGCACATCTGTGAACACTGAAGCTTTCTTT. It yields the protein CASTSVNTEAFF.

The chain's CDR3 is CASSLANGLAMGDTQYF. The CDR3 nucleotides are TGTGCCAGCAGCTTAGCGAACGGACTAGCTATGGGAGATACGCAGTATTTT. The J gene is TRBJ2-3, the V gene TRBV7-2; TRBD2 aligns across 8 bases. This CDR3 has 17 amino acids. Looked up from germline, CDR1 is SGHTA and CDR2 is FQGNSA. Trimming removed 0 bases from V and 5 bases from J; junction bases left unmatched: 10.

This clonotype was recorded once. This chain connects TRBV4-1 to TRBJ2-7; no firm D call. V was pared by 0 bases and J by 2 bases, with 11 bases between. The germline gives CDR1 MGHRA, CDR2 YSYEKL. The CDR3 is made up of 15 amino acids. The CDR3, as DNA: TGCGCCAGCAGCCAAGATCCCGCAGCAACCTACGAGCAGTACTTC. Residues: CASSQDPAATYEQYF.

This clonotype was picked up a small number of times. V is TRBV7-2 and J is TRBJ1-2; D is possibly TRBD1 (6 bases). CDR3 length: 16 amino acids. In germline, CDR1 is SGHTA, CDR2 FQGNSA. Trimming cost V 1 base and J 7 bases, with 19 bases left between them. CDR3 bases: TGTGCCAGCAGCTTAGTTTGGACAGATACCGGTCGTGGCTACACCTTC. This translates into CASSLVWTDTGRGYTF.

The V and J genes are TRBV5-1 and TRBJ2-3; D remains unclear. Germline V gene sequence: CDR1 SGHRS, CDR2 YFSETQ. CDR3 length: 15 residues. V shed 10 bases and J shed 1 base, with 19 bases lying between them. The CDR3 is CASTLGGKRTDTQYF. The CDR3 DNA follows: TGCGCCTCGACCCTGGGTGGAAAACGCACAGATACGCAGTATTTT.

The V call is TRBV7-9, the J call TRBJ2-1; the match to TRBD1 covers 10 bases. Germline lookup yields CDR1 SEHNR and CDR2 FQNEAQ (reference sequence). V shed 5 bases, J shed 6 bases, and the junction held 13 bases outside the gene matches. There are 17 residues in the CDR3. The CDR3 reads CASSSALGTGAINEQFF. The CDR3 DNA is TGTGCCAGCAGCAGCGCCCTCGGGACAGGGGCGATCAATGAGCAGTTCTTC. The full variable domain, rest sourced from reference TRBV7-9 and TRBJ2-1, is DTGVSQNPRHKITKRGQNVTFRCDPISEHNRLYWYRQTLGQGPEFLTYFQNEAQLEKSRLLSDRFSAERPKGSFSTLEIQRTEQGDSAMYLCASSSALGTGAINEQFFGPGTRLTVL.

The V and J genes are TRBV5-6 and TRBJ2-7; TRBD2 is a possible D gene (6 bases). V lost 0 bases to trimming and J lost 3 bases, with 16 bases between them. The CDR3 is 16 amino acids. The germline V gene encodes CDR1 SGHDT and CDR2 YYEEEE. The CDR3 here is CASSLERETIYYEQYF. For the CDR3, the DNA is TGTGCCAGCAGCTTGGAACGGGAGACTATCTACTACGAGCAGTACTTC.

The chain has TRBV28 and TRBJ1-1; no clear D gene. Germline assignment: CDR1 MDHEN and CDR2 SYDVKM. CDR3 length equals 15 residues. With 3 bases removed from V and 0 bases from J, the gap between germline ends came to 11 bases. CDR3 nucleotides: TGTGCCAGCAGTTTGGGAGTAGCCATGAACACTGAAGCTTTCTTT. This gives the protein CASSLGVAMNTEAFF.

V and J are TRBV30 and TRBJ2-7, with D possibly being TRBD2 (6 bases). The V gene lost 4 bases and the J gene lost 3 bases, with 19 bases spanning the gap. This CDR3 is 15 amino acids long. Germline V gene lookup returns CDR1 GTSNPN and CDR2 SVGIG (reference sequence). CDR3 bases: TGTGCCTGGACCCCCCTAGCGACCCTCGGCTACGAGCAGTACTTC. Its translation: CAWTPLATLGYEQYF.

The rearrangement joins TRBV20-1 to TRBJ2-3; no definite D call. The CDR3 is 13 residues long. Trimming took off 3 bases at V and 4 bases at J, with 11 bases between the two ends. The germline CDR1 and CDR2 sequences are DFQATT and SNEGSKA (reference sequence). The CDR3 protein is CSARVPLSDTQYF. The CDR3 nucleotides read TGCAGTGCTAGGGTGCCGTTGTCAGATACGCAGTATTTT.